The present TCR beta chain was sequenced within a study of control samples from healthy donors and cancer patients. Repertoires were generated with immunoSEQ multiplex PCR, while TCRdb's copy carries only in-frame clones and drops some. The sample has about 410,000 clones; 80% to 95% are singletons. Germline loops: CDR1 GTSNPN, CDR2 SVGIG (reference sequence). The J segment lost 5 bases and the V segment lost 3 bases, leaving 14 bases of the junction unmatched. The CDR3 is 17 residues long. The TCR was taken from a man aged 40-49 years with head and neck cancer. V is TRBV30 and J is TRBJ1-1; TRBD1 agrees at 11 bases. The sample taken for sequencing was PBMCs. The CDR3 reads CAWRRGQGADLWTEAFF. CDR3 DNA: TGTGCCTGGAGGAGAGGACAGGGGGCTGATCTGTGGACTGAAGCTTTCTTT.